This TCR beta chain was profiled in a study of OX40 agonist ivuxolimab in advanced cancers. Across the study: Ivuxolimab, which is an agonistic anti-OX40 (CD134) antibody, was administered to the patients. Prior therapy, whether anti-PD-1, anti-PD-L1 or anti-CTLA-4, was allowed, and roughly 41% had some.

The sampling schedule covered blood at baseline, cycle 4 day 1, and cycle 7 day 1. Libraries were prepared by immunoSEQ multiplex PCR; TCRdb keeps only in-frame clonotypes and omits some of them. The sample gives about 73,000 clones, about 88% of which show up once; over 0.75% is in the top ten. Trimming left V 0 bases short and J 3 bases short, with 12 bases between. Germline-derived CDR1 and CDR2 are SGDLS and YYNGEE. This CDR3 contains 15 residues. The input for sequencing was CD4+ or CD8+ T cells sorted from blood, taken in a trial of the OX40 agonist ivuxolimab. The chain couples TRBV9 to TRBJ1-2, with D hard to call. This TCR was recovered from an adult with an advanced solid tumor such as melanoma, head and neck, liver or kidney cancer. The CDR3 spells CASSVGPGRDYGYTF. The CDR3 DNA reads TGTGCCAGCAGCGTAGGGCCGGGGAGAGACTATGGCTACACCTTC.